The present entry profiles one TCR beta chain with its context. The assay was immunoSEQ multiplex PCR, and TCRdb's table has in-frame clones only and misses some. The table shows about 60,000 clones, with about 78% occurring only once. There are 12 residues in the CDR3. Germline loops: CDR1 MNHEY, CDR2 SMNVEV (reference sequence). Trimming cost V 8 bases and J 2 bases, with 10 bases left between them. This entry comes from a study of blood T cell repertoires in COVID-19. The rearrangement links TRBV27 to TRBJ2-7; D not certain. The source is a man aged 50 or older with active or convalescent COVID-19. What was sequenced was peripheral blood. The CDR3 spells CASGWSTYEQYF. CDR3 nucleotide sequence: TGTGCCAGCGGCTGGTCGACCTACGAGCAGTACTTC.